These T cell receptor beta chains were read from a single sample in a study of cytomegalovirus exposure and HLA in healthy donors. TCRdb keeps only in-frame clones here, not all; method: immunoSEQ multiplex PCR. The table lists roughly 110,000 clones, around 75% of them singletons. The sample taken for sequencing was PBMCs. Source of these receptors: a female donor in good health and CMV-seronegative. The CDR3 runs from the conserved cysteine through the conserved F or W. The D gene is left open where the match is weak. Expanded clones are given a class, and other clones once, few, many or no size at all.

>TRBJ2-3|TRBD2|TRBV28|NA
TGTGCCAGCAGTGGCCCTGTTCTAGCGGGACCACCCACAGATACGCAGTATTTT
CASSGPVLAGPPTDTQYF
>TRBJ2-5|NA|TRBV5-1|NA
TGCGCCAGCAGCTTGGGACAGGGAGGGACCCAGTACTTC
CASSLGQGGTQYF
>TRBJ2-1|TRBD1|TRBV28|NA
TGTGCCAGCAGTTTTGTGGCAGGGGGCAATGAGCAGTTCTTC
CASSFVAGGNEQFF
>TRBJ2-7|TRBD2|TRBV11-2|NA
TGTGCCAGCAGCTTAGTAGGGGGACTAGGGGGGAGCGAGTACTTC
CASSLVGGLGGSEYF
>TRBJ2-2|TRBD2|TRBV28|NA
TGTGCCAGCAGTTTATGGCGGGAGGGCCTTGGGGAGCTGTTTTTT
CASSLWREGLGELFF
>TRBJ2-7|TRBD2|TRBV9|NA
TGTGCCAGCAGCGTAGGGGCTAGCGGGAGCCACGAGCAGTACTTC
CASSVGASGSHEQYF
>TRBJ2-1|TRBD2|TRBV4-1|NA
TGCGCCAGCAGCCAGACACTAGCGGCTAAATACAATGAGCAGTTCTTC
CASSQTLAAKYNEQFF
>TRBJ2-6|NA|TRBV5-4|NA
TGTGCCAGCAGCTTGTTTCGGGGGGCGGAAGGGGCCAACGTCCTGACTTTC
CASSLFRGAEGANVLTF
>TRBJ2-7|TRBD1|TRBV7-9|once
TGTGCCAGCAGCTCTACCGGGACAGGGGACTCCTACGAGCAGTACTTC
CASSSTGTGDSYEQYF
>TRBJ2-3|TRBD1|TRBV18|NA
TGTGCCAGCTCACCGAGGGACAGGGCTACAGATACGCAGTATTTT
CASSPRDRATDTQYF
>TRBJ2-7|TRBD1|TRBV11-3|once
TGTGCCAGCAGAGGACAGGGTCCCAACGAGCAGTACTTC
CASRGQGPNEQYF
>TRBJ1-5|TRBD1|TRBV2|NA
TGTGCCAGCAGCGAGGACAGGGATCAGCCCCAGCATTTT
CASSEDRDQPQHF
>TRBJ2-1|NA|TRBV6-1|few
TGTGCCAGCAGTGTGGAGGGGGCGGGCTACAATGAGCAGTTCTTC
CASSVEGAGYNEQFF
>TRBJ2-5|TRBD2|TRBV5-1|NA
TGCGCCAGCAGTCTAAGCGGGAGCCCCCCCCAAGAGACCCAGTACTTC
CASSLSGSPPQETQYF
>TRBJ2-7|TRBD2|TRBV28|many
TGTGCCAGCCCTCCCAATTTGAGACTAGCGGGAGACAATGGATACGAGCAGTACTTC
CASPPNLRLAGDNGYEQYF
>TRBJ2-1|TRBD2|TRBV7-2|NA
TGTGCCAGCAGCTTAGGAGTTGGACTAGCGTTGAATGAGCAGTTCTTC
CASSLGVGLALNEQFF
>TRBJ1-3|NA|TRBV29-1|NA
TGCAGCGTTGGGGAGGGGCGCTCTGGAAACACCATATATTTT
CSVGEGRSGNTIYF
>TRBJ2-7|NA|TRBV29-1|NA
TGCAGCGTTCAACCGGGACTCTCGTCCTACGAGCAGTACTTC
CSVQPGLSSYEQYF
>TRBJ2-1|NA|TRBV2|few
TGTGCCAGCAGTGACGGGGGAAGCTCCTACAATGAGCAGTTCTTC
CASSDGGSSYNEQFF
>TRBJ1-3|TRBD1|TRBV7-9|once
TGTGCCAGCAGCTGGGGCAGGGGGCCTGGAAACACCATATATTTT
CASSWGRGPGNTIYF
>TRBJ2-1|TRBD2|TRBV7-3|NA
TGTGCCAGCAGTATCCTAGCGGGAGTTCGGAATGAGCAGTTCTTC
CASSILAGVRNEQFF
>TRBJ2-5|NA|TRBV29-1|NA
TGCAGCGTTGGAGACTCCCAAGAGACCCAGTACTTC
CSVGDSQETQYF
>TRBJ1-4|NA|TRBV7-9|NA
TGTGCCAGCAGCTTGGGCAGGGTTGGTAATGAAAAACTGTTTTTT
CASSLGRVGNEKLFF
>TRBJ2-3|NA|TRBV19|once
TGTGCCAGTAGTATCCCAAGAACAGCTACGCAGTATTTT
CASSIPRTATQYF
>TRBJ2-2|TRBD2|TRBV7-2|NA
TGTGCCAGCAGCCTAAGGGCAGCGGGAGGGCCTTCCGGGGAGCTGTTTTTT
CASSLRAAGGPSGELFF
>TRBJ1-1|TRBD1|TRBV29-1|NA
TGCAGCGTTGAAGGGGACAGACGGGGCACTGAAGCTTTCTTT
CSVEGDRRGTEAFF
>TRBJ2-7|TRBD2|TRBV19|NA
TGTGCCAGTAGTATGGCGGGAGGGCCCCACGAGCAGTACTTC
CASSMAGGPHEQYF
>TRBJ2-7|NA|TRBV5-3|NA
TGTGCCAGAAGCTGTACAGGGCTCAAGAGCGAGCAGTACTTC
CARSCTGLKSEQYF
>TRBJ1-4|TRBD1|TRBV2|few
TGTGCCAGCAGTCGGGACAGCGGGTATGAAAAACTGTTTTTT
CASSRDSGYEKLFF
>TRBJ1-2|TRBD1|TRBV9|NA
TGTGCCAGCAGCGTAGAGAGGACAGGGAACTATGGCTACACCTTC
CASSVERTGNYGYTF
>TRBJ1-5|TRBD1|TRBV19|NA
TGTGCCAGTAGTGGGACAGGGAGGCAGCCCCAGCATTTT
CASSGTGRQPQHF
>TRBJ1-5|NA|TRBV19|NA
TGTGCCAGCGAACTGCGAAGGGGAATAGGGGAGCCCCAGCATTTT
CASELRRGIGEPQHF